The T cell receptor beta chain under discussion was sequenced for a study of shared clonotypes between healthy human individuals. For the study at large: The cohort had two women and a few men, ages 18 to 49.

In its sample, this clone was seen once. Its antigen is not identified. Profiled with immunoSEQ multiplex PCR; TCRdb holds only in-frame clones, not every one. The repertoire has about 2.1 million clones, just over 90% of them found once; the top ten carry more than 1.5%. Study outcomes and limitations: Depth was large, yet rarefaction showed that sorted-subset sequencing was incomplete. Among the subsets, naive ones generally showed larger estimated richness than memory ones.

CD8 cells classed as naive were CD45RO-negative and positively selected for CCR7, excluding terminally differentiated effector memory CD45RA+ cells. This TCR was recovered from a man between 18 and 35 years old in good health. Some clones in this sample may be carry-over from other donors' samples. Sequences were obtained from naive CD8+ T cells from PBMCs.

The CDR3 DNA reads as TGTGCCAGCAGTATACTACTCCCTAGCACAGATACGCAGTATTTT. Its translation: CASSILLPSTDTQYF. V usage is TRBV27 and J usage is TRBJ2-3, with D unresolved. Germline CDR1 MNHEY, CDR2 SMNVEV (reference sequence). V was trimmed by 5 bases and J by 0 bases, leaving 12 bases between them. This CDR3 is 15 amino acids long.